This TCR beta chain appears in the sequencing data of a study of blood T cell repertoires in COVID-19. Study at large: There were acute and convalescent COVID-19 samples, and they came from the United States, Italy and Spain.

Authors' processing steps: Using reference gene primer amplification, nucleated cell counts were estimated. Sequencing was performed with immunoSEQ multiplex PCR; in TCRdb, only in-frame clones are kept and a portion is missing. V and J calls and clone size are copied from that table; D and trimming were computed from the DNA. The sample has fewer than 150,000 clones; approximately 84% are singletons. V lost 3 bases and J lost 4; bases outside the gene matches: 10. The germline V gene has CDR1 SGHAT and CDR2 FQNNGV. There are 16 residues in the CDR3. Sequencing input: peripheral blood. V usage is TRBV11-2 and J usage is TRBJ1-1; TRBD1 agrees at 8 bases. This TCR was recovered from a middle-aged man with acute or convalescent COVID-19. The CDR3 sequence is CASSLRRPQGGTEAFF. CDR3 sequence (DNA): TGTGCCAGCAGCTTGAGAAGACCACAGGGGGGCACTGAAGCTTTCTTT. The whole variable domain, remainder taken from reference TRBV11-2 and TRBJ1-1, is EAGVAQSPRYKIIEKRQSVAFWCNPISGHATLYWYQQILGQGPKLLIQFQNNGVVDDSQLPKDRFSAERLKGVDSTLKIQPAKLEDSAVYLCASSLRRPQGGTEAFFGQGTRLTVV.